The 5 T cell receptor beta chains presented below share a single source sample, sequenced in a study of regulatory T cells in long-lasting Graves disease. Specified time point: newly diagnosed GD, antithyroid drugs for less than 3 months. There was RNA extracted from PBMCs, and the TCR library was made from it. Library construction for TCR beta used iRepertoire HTBI primers and Arm-PCR of CDR3 regions. MiXCR was run by TCRdb on the multiplex PCR reads, yielding one entry per CDR3 protein. Among about 620,000 distinct CDR3 sequences listed, 16% were seen once. The data also belong to a second study, concerning T cells in Graves' hyperthyroidism and ophthalmopathy.

The source was peripheral blood mononuclear cells (PBMCs), collected at new diagnosis, from a patient treated with antithyroid drugs. The receptors stem from a woman in her thirties with Graves disease.

This clonotype has at least ten counts. The chain couples TRBV28 to TRBJ2-3, with TRBD2 matching over 13 bases. Trimming took 6 bases from V and 0 from J; bases not matched to a gene: 9. The CDR3 loop spans 18 amino acids. Germline V CDR1 and CDR2: MDHEN, SYDVKM. CDR3 sequence (DNA): TGTGCCAGCAGCCGACTAGCGGGAGGAAGCGCTAGCACAGATACGCAGTATTTT. It encodes CASSRLAGGSASTDTQYF.

The sample holds many counts of this clonotype. The J gene is TRBJ1-5, the V gene TRBV20-1, with 8 bases aligning to TRBD1. Losses at the gene ends were 0 bases for V and 5 bases for J; bases not matched to a gene: 12. Germline V lookup: CDR1 DFQATT, CDR2 SNEGSKA (reference sequence). CDR3 length: 17 residues. The CDR3, as DNA: TGCAGTGCTAGAGACCACAGACCAGGACAGGGCCATCAGCCCCAGCATTTT. Translated: CSARDHRPGQGHQPQHF.

This clonotype was counted at least ten times. The rearrangement links TRBV29-1 to TRBJ2-1, with 7 bases fitting TRBD2. The CDR3 totals 16 residues. CDR1 is SQVTM and CDR2 is ANQGSEA in the germline V gene. The ends lost 5 bases at V and 0 bases at J; junction bases unmatched: 10. The CDR3 protein is CSVPLPGGSSYNEQFF. In DNA form, the CDR3 reads TGCAGCGTTCCTCTCCCCGGGGGGAGCTCCTACAATGAGCAGTTCTTC.

This clonotype was seen ten or more times. The J gene is TRBJ1-6, the V gene TRBV27, with D uncertain. CDR3 length: 15 amino acids. In germline, CDR1 is MNHEY, CDR2 SMNVEV (reference sequence). Deletions cut 0 bases from V and 9 bases from J, with 12 bases between. For the CDR3, the DNA is TGTGCCAGCAGTTTATCGTACACTGGAAGTTCACCCCTCCACTTT. Amino acid sequence: CASSLSYTGSSPLHF.

V and J are TRBV6-2 or TRBV6-3 and TRBJ2-1; TRBD2 aligns across 10 bases. CDR1 and CDR2 from the germline V gene are MNHEY and SVGEGT. The CDR3 is 16 amino acids. Trimming took 2 bases from V and 8 from J; bases not matched to a gene: 9. The CDR3 DNA sequence: TGTGCCAGCAGTTACCAGGCTAGCGGGAGTTTCCATGAGCAGTTCTTC. Protein: CASSYQASGSFHEQFF.